The TCR beta chain under discussion was sequenced for a study of T-cell reconstitution after alpha-beta-depleted transplantation in children. In this sample, this clonotype turned up many times. It was with unique molecular identifiers that the TCRbeta library was prepared. TCRdb redid the calling of the PCR reads with MiXCR, one entry per CDR3 protein. The table shows more than 200,000 distinct CDR3 sequences, with approximately 9.9% occurring only once. Sequencing was performed on PBMCs from the stem cell graft donor, taken from the stem cell graft. The receptor was derived from a human donor who donated a stem cell graft to a child with SCID.

As DNA, the CDR3 is TGCAGTGCTAGAAAGGATTTTAGTTCCAAAAACATTCAGTACTTC. Translated: CSARKDFSSKNIQYF. V is TRBV20-1 and J is TRBJ2-4; D is unresolved. Germline V gene sequence: CDR1 DFQATT, CDR2 SNEGSKA (reference sequence). V gave up 2 bases and J gave up 2 bases, with 13 bases separating them. The CDR3 spans 15 residues.